This is a list of T cell receptor beta chains from one sample in a study of shared clonotypes between healthy human individuals. Clones were sequenced by immunoSEQ multiplex PCR, and TCRdb holds only the in-frame ones, with some missing. The data contain 2.5 million or so clones, more than 80% of them singletons. Sequenced material: naive CD4+ T cells sorted from blood. Receptors were obtained from a man younger than 30 in good health. Each CDR3 is given with its conserved first and last residue. A D gene is named only where the DNA matches it firmly. Size values are once, few and many counts, or a class for expanded clones, and some rows have none.

v_call: TRBV6-1; j_call: TRBJ2-7; clone_size: .; d_call: TRBD1; cdr3_aa: CASSAYRGTYEQYF; cdr3_nt: TGTGCCAGCAGTGCCTACAGGGGTACCTACGAGCAGTACTTC
v_call: TRBV10-3; j_call: TRBJ2-5; clone_size: once; d_call: .; cdr3_aa: CAISGHRVQETQYF; cdr3_nt: TGTGCCATCAGTGGACACAGGGTCCAAGAGACCCAGTACTTC
v_call: TRBV5-1; j_call: TRBJ1-6; clone_size: .; d_call: .; cdr3_aa: CASSLGQLNSPLHF; cdr3_nt: TGCGCCAGCAGCTTGGGACAGCTTAATTCACCCCTCCACTTT
v_call: TRBV28; j_call: TRBJ2-5; clone_size: .; d_call: TRBD2; cdr3_aa: CASSLARGGVRAQYF; cdr3_nt: TGTGCCAGCAGTTTGGCCCGCGGGGGGGTAAGGGCCCAGTACTTC
v_call: TRBV25-1; j_call: TRBJ1-5; clone_size: .; d_call: TRBD1; cdr3_aa: CASSRTGNNQPQHF; cdr3_nt: TGTGCCAGCAGCCGGACAGGCAACAATCAGCCCCAGCATTTT
v_call: TRBV7-2; j_call: TRBJ2-7; clone_size: .; d_call: .; cdr3_aa: CASSLGGSGEQYF; cdr3_nt: TGTGCCAGCAGCTTAGGGGGATCGGGCGAGCAGTACTTC
v_call: TRBV5-6; j_call: TRBJ1-4; clone_size: .; d_call: .; cdr3_aa: CASSLLAGEKLFF; cdr3_nt: TGTGCCAGCAGCTTGCTCGCTGGAGAAAAACTGTTTTTT
v_call: TRBV4-2; j_call: TRBJ1-4; clone_size: .; d_call: TRBD1; cdr3_aa: CASSQSQGVGEKLFF; cdr3_nt: TGTGCCAGCAGCCAGAGTCAGGGGGTAGGCGAAAAACTGTTTTTT
v_call: TRBV11-2; j_call: TRBJ2-3; clone_size: .; d_call: .; cdr3_aa: CASSPGTDTQYF; cdr3_nt: TGTGCCAGCAGCCCCGGTACGGATACGCAGTATTTT
v_call: TRBV28; j_call: TRBJ2-1; clone_size: .; d_call: .; cdr3_aa: CASSLRLGGLHNEQFF; cdr3_nt: TGTGCCAGCAGTTTGCGGTTGGGGGGACTCCATAATGAGCAGTTCTTC
v_call: TRBV6-4; j_call: TRBJ2-3; clone_size: .; d_call: .; cdr3_aa: CASSDSKGAGSTDTQYF; cdr3_nt: TGTGCCAGCAGTGACTCGAAGGGGGCGGGAAGCACAGATACGCAGTATTTT
v_call: TRBV14; j_call: TRBJ2-5; clone_size: .; d_call: .; cdr3_aa: CASSLWGAETQYF; cdr3_nt: TGTGCCAGCAGCCTATGGGGCGCGGAGACCCAGTACTTC
v_call: TRBV14; j_call: TRBJ2-7; clone_size: .; d_call: .; cdr3_aa: CASSQDGRLEQYF; cdr3_nt: TGTGCCAGCAGCCAAGATGGTAGACTCGAGCAGTACTTC
v_call: TRBV6-5; j_call: TRBJ2-2; clone_size: .; d_call: .; cdr3_aa: CASSYSNGGTGELFF; cdr3_nt: TGTGCCAGCAGTTACTCGAACGGTGGGACCGGGGAGCTGTTTTTT
v_call: TRBV6-5; j_call: TRBJ1-1; clone_size: .; d_call: TRBD1; cdr3_aa: CASSSLQGANTEAFF; cdr3_nt: TGTGCCAGCAGTAGCCTACAGGGGGCCAACACTGAAGCTTTCTTT
v_call: TRBV19; j_call: TRBJ2-2; clone_size: .; d_call: TRBD1; cdr3_aa: CASRPDRVRTGELFF; cdr3_nt: TGTGCCAGTAGGCCTGACAGGGTGAGGACCGGGGAGCTGTTTTTT
v_call: TRBV6-6; j_call: TRBJ2-7; clone_size: .; d_call: TRBD1; cdr3_aa: CASSYRGQTYEQYF; cdr3_nt: TGTGCCAGCAGTTACCGGGGACAGACCTACGAGCAGTACTTC
v_call: TRBV5-1; j_call: TRBJ2-4; clone_size: .; d_call: TRBD1; cdr3_aa: CASSLDVWDSNQYF; cdr3_nt: TGCGCCAGCAGCTTGGATGTGTGGGACAGTAATCAGTACTTC
v_call: TRBV10-3; j_call: TRBJ2-5; clone_size: once; d_call: TRBD2; cdr3_aa: CAISGGRQETQYF; cdr3_nt: TGTGCCATCAGCGGGGGGAGGCAAGAGACCCAGTACTTC
v_call: TRBV6-5; j_call: TRBJ2-1; clone_size: .; d_call: .; cdr3_aa: CASSYSSGLASNEQFF; cdr3_nt: TGTGCCAGCAGTTACTCTAGCGGTTTAGCCTCCAATGAGCAGTTCTTC
v_call: TRBV5-1; j_call: TRBJ1-2; clone_size: .; d_call: .; cdr3_aa: CASSLGPGVEYGYTF; cdr3_nt: TGCGCCAGCAGCTTGGGGCCAGGGGTGGAATATGGCTACACCTTC
v_call: TRBV7-3; j_call: TRBJ1-2; clone_size: .; d_call: .; cdr3_aa: CASSLQGTGGYTF; cdr3_nt: TGTGCCAGCAGCTTACAGGGTACGGGCGGCTACACCTTC
v_call: TRBV29-1; j_call: TRBJ2-3; clone_size: once; d_call: .; cdr3_aa: CSLGAGPPTDTQYF; cdr3_nt: TGCAGCCTGGGGGCAGGGCCCCCCACAGATACGCAGTATTTT
v_call: TRBV5-1; j_call: TRBJ1-5; clone_size: .; d_call: TRBD1; cdr3_aa: CASSPETGGNQPQHF; cdr3_nt: TGCGCCAGCAGCCCCGAGACAGGGGGGAATCAGCCCCAGCATTTT
v_call: TRBV7-2; j_call: TRBJ2-3; clone_size: .; d_call: .; cdr3_aa: CASRLNPGRTDTQYF; cdr3_nt: TGTGCCAGCAGACTGAATCCGGGGAGGACAGATACGCAGTATTTT
v_call: TRBV4-1; j_call: TRBJ2-3; clone_size: .; d_call: TRBD2; cdr3_aa: CASSQIAGTSTDTQYF; cdr3_nt: TGCGCCAGCAGCCAAATAGCGGGTACTAGCACAGATACGCAGTATTTT
v_call: TRBV6-4; j_call: TRBJ1-5; clone_size: .; d_call: .; cdr3_aa: CASSLNSDYQPQHF; cdr3_nt: TGTGCCAGCAGTCTTAATTCTGATTATCAGCCCCAGCATTTT
v_call: TRBV5-4; j_call: TRBJ2-5; clone_size: .; d_call: TRBD2; cdr3_aa: CASSPRGGAAETQYF; cdr3_nt: TGTGCCAGCAGCCCCCGGGGGGGGGCAGCGGAGACCCAGTACTTC
v_call: TRBV10-3; j_call: TRBJ1-2; clone_size: .; d_call: .; cdr3_aa: CAISDRDAYTF; cdr3_nt: TGTGCCATCAGTGACAGGGATGCCTACACCTTC
v_call: TRBV29-1; j_call: TRBJ2-3; clone_size: .; d_call: TRBD2; cdr3_aa: CSVAVWGGTDTQYF; cdr3_nt: TGCAGCGTTGCAGTGTGGGGGGGAACAGATACGCAGTATTTT
v_call: TRBV18; j_call: TRBJ1-5; clone_size: .; d_call: TRBD1; cdr3_aa: CASSHPGQGGQPQHF; cdr3_nt: TGTGCCAGCTCACACCCGGGACAGGGAGGACAGCCCCAGCATTTT
v_call: TRBV18; j_call: TRBJ1-2; clone_size: once; d_call: TRBD1; cdr3_aa: CASSPGQGAAVGGYTF; cdr3_nt: TGTGCCAGCTCACCCGGACAGGGGGCAGCAGTCGGTGGCTACACCTTC
v_call: TRBV9; j_call: TRBJ1-2; clone_size: .; d_call: .; cdr3_aa: CASSPREVPSYTF; cdr3_nt: TGTGCCAGCAGCCCGAGAGAAGTTCCCAGCTACACCTTC
v_call: TRBV28; j_call: TRBJ1-1; clone_size: .; d_call: TRBD1; cdr3_aa: CASSFPGGVIGEAFF; cdr3_nt: TGTGCCAGCAGTTTTCCAGGGGGTGTGATAGGCGAAGCTTTCTTT
v_call: TRBV29-1; j_call: TRBJ1-1; clone_size: .; d_call: TRBD1; cdr3_aa: CSVYPLPGGAGVANEAFF; cdr3_nt: TGCAGCGTTTACCCTTTACCAGGGGGCGCGGGAGTGGCGAATGAAGCTTTCTTT
v_call: TRBV10-1; j_call: TRBJ2-7; clone_size: once; d_call: TRBD1; cdr3_aa: CASSAFNRGPYEQYF; cdr3_nt: TGCGCCAGCAGTGCTTTCAACAGGGGTCCTTACGAGCAGTACTTC
v_call: TRBV18; j_call: TRBJ2-5; clone_size: .; d_call: .; cdr3_aa: CASSPQNQETQYF; cdr3_nt: TGTGCCAGCTCACCCCAGAACCAAGAGACCCAGTACTTC
v_call: TRBV11-2; j_call: TRBJ2-1; clone_size: .; d_call: .; cdr3_aa: CASSVDSLLHNEQFF; cdr3_nt: TGTGCCAGCAGCGTCGACTCTCTGCTCCACAATGAGCAGTTCTTC
v_call: TRBV19; j_call: TRBJ2-7; clone_size: .; d_call: TRBD1; cdr3_aa: CASSIGDRGLPLEQYF; cdr3_nt: TGTGCCAGTAGTATAGGGGACAGGGGGCTCCCCCTCGAGCAGTACTTC
v_call: TRBV5-6; j_call: TRBJ1-5; clone_size: .; d_call: TRBD1; cdr3_aa: CASSSDRGGNQPQHF; cdr3_nt: TGTGCCAGCAGCTCTGACAGGGGAGGCAATCAGCCCCAGCATTTT
v_call: TRBV7-2; j_call: TRBJ1-2; clone_size: .; d_call: .; cdr3_aa: CASSAQGYPLNYGYTF; cdr3_nt: TGTGCCAGCAGCGCTCAGGGTTACCCCCTTAACTATGGCTACACCTTC
v_call: TRBV7-2; j_call: TRBJ2-7; clone_size: .; d_call: TRBD1; cdr3_aa: CASSLWDRPYEQYF; cdr3_nt: TGTGCCAGCAGCTTGTGGGACAGACCCTACGAGCAGTACTTC
v_call: TRBV6-6; j_call: TRBJ2-1; clone_size: .; d_call: .; cdr3_aa: CASSYQGGQDEQFF; cdr3_nt: TGTGCCAGCAGTTACCAGGGCGGCCAGGATGAGCAGTTCTTC
v_call: TRBV7-2; j_call: TRBJ2-7; clone_size: .; d_call: .; cdr3_aa: CASSLWGEQYF; cdr3_nt: TGTGCCAGCAGCTTATGGGGCGAGCAGTACTTC
v_call: TRBV5-1; j_call: TRBJ1-5; clone_size: .; d_call: .; cdr3_aa: CASSLIGDSNQPQHF; cdr3_nt: TGCGCCAGCAGCTTGATCGGAGATAGCAATCAGCCCCAGCATTTT
v_call: TRBV13; j_call: TRBJ1-1; clone_size: few; d_call: .; cdr3_aa: CASSLFGEAFF; cdr3_nt: TGTGCCAGCAGCTTGTTCGGTGAAGCTTTCTTT
v_call: TRBV14; j_call: TRBJ2-7; clone_size: .; d_call: TRBD2; cdr3_aa: CASSQDIKAGGANEQYF; cdr3_nt: TGTGCCAGCAGCCAAGATATCAAGGCGGGAGGTGCTAACGAGCAGTACTTC
v_call: TRBV7-6; j_call: TRBJ2-3; clone_size: .; d_call: .; cdr3_aa: CASRDYRSTDTQYF; cdr3_nt: TGTGCCAGCAGGGATTATCGTAGCACAGATACGCAGTATTTT
v_call: TRBV6-1; j_call: TRBJ2-1; clone_size: .; d_call: TRBD2; cdr3_aa: CAGERGGRDEQFF; cdr3_nt: TGTGCCGGGGAGCGGGGGGGCAGGGATGAGCAGTTCTTC
v_call: TRBV6-5; j_call: TRBJ2-7; clone_size: .; d_call: .; cdr3_aa: CASSYSSYYEQYF; cdr3_nt: TGTGCCAGCAGTTACAGCAGTTACTACGAGCAGTACTTC
v_call: TRBV13; j_call: TRBJ2-1; clone_size: .; d_call: .; cdr3_aa: CASGGSYNEQFF; cdr3_nt: TGTGCCAGCGGGGGGTCCTACAATGAGCAGTTCTTC
v_call: TRBV9; j_call: TRBJ2-3; clone_size: .; d_call: .; cdr3_aa: CASSVDAPSTDTQYF; cdr3_nt: TGTGCCAGCAGCGTAGACGCCCCGAGCACAGATACGCAGTATTTT
v_call: TRBV11-2; j_call: TRBJ2-7; clone_size: .; d_call: TRBD2; cdr3_aa: CASSTGLAGPSDF; cdr3_nt: TGTGCCAGCAGCACGGGACTAGCGGGACCTTCGGACTTC
v_call: TRBV7-3; j_call: TRBJ2-3; clone_size: .; d_call: TRBD1; cdr3_aa: CASSLQGVITDTQYF; cdr3_nt: TGTGCCAGCAGCCTACAGGGGGTAATAACAGATACGCAGTATTTT
v_call: TRBV30; j_call: TRBJ2-5; clone_size: .; d_call: TRBD2; cdr3_aa: CAWTSGIQETQYF; cdr3_nt: TGTGCCTGGACTAGCGGGATCCAAGAGACCCAGTACTTC
v_call: TRBV6-6; j_call: TRBJ2-2; clone_size: .; d_call: TRBD1; cdr3_aa: CAANPGQANTGELFF; cdr3_nt: TGTGCCGCAAATCCGGGACAGGCGAACACCGGGGAGCTGTTTTTT
v_call: TRBV4-1; j_call: TRBJ1-3; clone_size: .; d_call: .; cdr3_aa: CASSQEDSVSGNTIYF; cdr3_nt: TGCGCCAGCAGCCAAGAAGACAGCGTCTCTGGAAACACCATATATTTT
v_call: TRBV27; j_call: TRBJ1-2; clone_size: .; d_call: .; cdr3_aa: CASSSPPGRGYGGYTF; cdr3_nt: TGTGCCAGCAGTTCCCCACCGGGCAGGGGTTACGGCGGCTACACCTTC
v_call: TRBV2; j_call: TRBJ2-2; clone_size: .; d_call: .; cdr3_aa: CASSESGTNTGELFF; cdr3_nt: TGTGCCAGCAGTGAGTCCGGGACAAACACCGGGGAGCTGTTTTTT
v_call: TRBV4-3; j_call: TRBJ2-1; clone_size: .; d_call: .; cdr3_aa: CASSQGHLNNEQFF; cdr3_nt: TGCGCCAGCAGCCAAGGACACCTAAACAATGAGCAGTTCTTC